This T cell receptor beta chain was sequenced during a study of shared clonotypes between healthy human individuals. General study points: An anticipated effect of sequencing depth on clonotype sharing among donors was recognized.

Points on this clone: No antigen is known for it. Within the sample, other DNA sequences also encode this same CDR3.

As handled by the study authors: ImmunoSEQ output held junction-only sequences without quality scores, so filtering differed. Libraries were prepared by immunoSEQ multiplex PCR; TCRdb keeps only in-frame clonotypes and omits some of them. The V and J calls and clone size are taken from that table; D and trimming were inferred from the DNA. The sample lists about 2 million clones, less than 95% seen once, with 1.2% in the top ten. CD45RO-negative, CCR7-selected cells formed the naive CD8 fraction, which excluded terminally differentiated effector memory CD45RA+ cells. Study donors comprised healthy, HIV-negative adults devoid of recent acute infection or vaccination. Germline V gives CDR1 SGDLS, CDR2 YYNGEE. J gave up 2 bases and V 0 bases, and 5 bases lay outside the gene matches. CDR3 length equals 15 residues.

The V and J genes are TRBV9 and TRBJ2-7; 7 bases map to TRBD2. This TCR came from a man between 18 and 29 years old in good health. Sequenced material: naive CD8+ T cells sorted from blood. CDR3 in DNA: TGTGCCAGCAGCGTAGCGGGCGGGGGTGCCTACGAGCAGTACTTC. This codes for CASSVAGGGAYEQYF.